The source of this T cell receptor beta chain is a study of blood T cell repertoires in COVID-19. Whole-study context: The samples span acute and convalescent COVID-19 from the United States, Italy and Spain. T cells, B-cell-depleted T cells, or PBMCs supplied cDNA or gDNA.

CDR3 size: 16 residues. V was cut by 0 bases and J by 5 bases, with 17 bases left in between. Germline assignment: CDR1 SGHRS and CDR2 YFSETQ. As processed by the authors: Estimates of nucleated cell counts were drawn from the amplification of reference gene primers. The method was immunoSEQ multiplex PCR; TCRdb's version includes in-frame clones alone and lacks a portion of them. V and J calls plus clone size are reproduced from that table; the DNA served to infer D and trimming. The data show some 100,000 clones, approximately 90% seen once. J is TRBJ2-5 and V is TRBV5-1, with D perhaps matching TRBD2 (5 bases). The sequence was collected from a human donor with active COVID-19. The donor label of this sample is uncertain. Sequenced material: peripheral blood. The CDR3 DNA sequence: TGCGCCAGCAGCTTGGTGGGTGACACGCGGGCGGAGACCCAGTACTTC. Translating it yields CASSLVGDTRAETQYF.